This T cell receptor beta chain originates from a study of blood T cell repertoires in COVID-19. This table comes from immunoSEQ multiplex PCR, and its TCRdb copy is limited to in-frame clones, with some not included. This sample yields 20,000 to 25,000 clones, of which 65% to 90% are seen a single time; 40% to 60% belongs to the top ten. The ends were cut back, 2 bases at V and 0 bases at J, with 4 bases in the middle. CDR1 SGHTA and CDR2 FQGNSA come from the germline V gene. The CDR3 spans 14 residues. The chain has TRBV7-2 and TRBJ1-4; D uncertain. The receptor comes from a man in his 70s with acute or convalescent COVID-19. The sequenced sample was peripheral blood. CDR3 sequence reads: CASSLTATNEKLFF. The DNA for the CDR3 is TGTGCCAGCAGCTTAACGGCAACTAATGAAAAACTGTTTTTT.